One sample yielded the 10 T cell receptor beta chains listed below, sequenced in a study of T cells after yellow fever vaccination. TCRdb used MiXCR to reprocess the 5' RACE reads, holding one entry per CDR3 protein. There are over 300,000 distinct CDR3 sequences in the sample; around 3.6% occur only once, and 23% lies in the top ten. Sequenced here: PBMCs, sampled on the day of the yellow fever booster vaccination. These receptors originate from a man between 18 and 35 years old who received the YFV17D yellow fever vaccine.

This clonotype was seen ten or more times. The chain combines TRBV24-1 with TRBJ2-1; D gene unclear. The CDR3 runs 12 residues. V shed 5 bases and J shed 12 bases, with 13 bases lying between them. The germline V gene has CDR1 KGHDR and CDR2 SFDVKD. This CDR3 is CATSAVGPGQFF. DNA of the CDR3: TGTGCCACCAGTGCCGTTGGCCCGGGGCAGTTCTTC.

There are many counts of this clonotype. This chain joins TRBV29-1 and TRBJ2-5; 14 nucleotides line up with TRBD2. Germline V gene lookup returns CDR1 SQVTM and CDR2 ANQGSEA. J gave up 5 bases and V 7 bases, and 3 bases lay outside the gene matches. The length of the CDR3 is 13 residues. CDR3 protein: CSDRTSGRETQYF. CDR3 in DNA: TGCAGCGACCGGACTAGCGGGAGGGAGACCCAGTACTTC. The full variable domain, completed using reference TRBV29-1 and TRBJ2-5, is SAVISQKPSRDICQRGTSLTIQCQVDSQVTMMFWYRQQPGQSLTLIATANQGSEATYESGFVIDKFPISRPNLTFSTLTVSNMSPEDSSIYLCSDRTSGRETQYFGPGTRLLVL.

This clonotype was observed a few times. CDR3 in amino acids: CASSLDAGPDTEAFF. CDR3 DNA: TGCGCCAGCAGCTTGGATGCAGGTCCGGACACTGAAGCTTTCTTT. The chain recombines TRBV5-1 with TRBJ1-1; D unresolved. There are 15 residues in the CDR3. Germline V CDR1 and CDR2: SGHRS, YFSETQ. The V and J ends lost 0 bases and 3 bases respectively, with 12 bases between them.

This clonotype occurred many times. V usage is TRBV7-8 and J usage is TRBJ1-6; the D is unclear. The V and J ends lost 2 bases and 10 bases respectively, with 6 bases between them. The CDR3 consists of 12 residues. Per the germline V gene, CDR1 is SGHVS and CDR2 is FQNEAQ. CDR3 region: CASSLQDSPLHF. The CDR3 DNA reads TGTGCCAGCAGCTTACAGGACTCACCCCTCCACTTT.

The gene calls are TRBV5-1 and TRBJ2-7; 8 nucleotides line up with TRBD1. CDR1 is SGHRS, CDR2 YFSETQ, per germline. CDR3 length: 13 residues. The ends lost 5 bases at V and 5 bases at J; junction bases unmatched: 6. CDR3 DNA sequence: TGCGCCAGCAGTCTAGACAGGGGTGACGAGCAGTACGTC. Translated: CASSLDRGDEQYV.

A few counts support this clonotype. The chain joins TRBV5-4 to TRBJ2-1, with TRBD1 matching over 8 bases. This CDR3 is 16 amino acids long. CDR1 and CDR2 from the germline V gene are SGHNT and YYREEE (reference sequence). Losses at the gene ends were 2 bases for V and 9 bases for J; bases not matched to a gene: 13. CDR3 sequence reads: CASSFSGDRGRAEQFF. The CDR3 nucleotides are TGTGCCAGCAGCTTTTCGGGTGACAGGGGTCGCGCTGAGCAGTTCTTC.

This clonotype was found a few times. The genes are TRBV5-4 and TRBJ2-2, with D possibly matching TRBD1 (5 bases). The germline V gene encodes CDR1 SGHNT and CDR2 YYREEE (reference sequence). CDR3 length equals 16 residues. The ends were cut back, 5 bases at V and 1 base at J, with 15 bases in the middle. DNA for the CDR3: TGTGCCAGCAGTTCCGGCACCACAGGGAACACCGGGGAGCTGTTTTTT. Amino acids: CASSSGTTGNTGELFF.

This clonotype was counted at least ten times. The J gene is TRBJ2-5, the V gene TRBV23-1, with no clear D. TRBV23-1 is an ORF; its function is uncertain. Trimming shortened V by 1 base and J by 5 bases, and 5 bases separated the two germline ends. The CDR3 has 12 amino acids. The CDR3 is CASSQYPETQYF. The CDR3 DNA reads as TGCGCCAGCAGTCAATATCCGGAGACCCAGTACTTC.

This clonotype was counted ten times or more. V gene TRBV6-5 combines with J gene TRBJ2-1; a possible D gene is TRBD2 (5 bases). CDR3 length: 15 amino acids. V shed 6 bases and J shed 1 base, with 13 bases lying between them. Germline CDR1 and CDR2: MNHEY and SVGAGI. The CDR3 region has the DNA TGTGCCAGCAGCCCCGACGGAGGTTCCTACAATGAGCAGTTCTTC. Amino acid sequence: CASSPDGGSYNEQFF.

This clonotype has ten or more counts. The chain is built from TRBV5-6 and TRBJ1-4; D call uncertain. Germline V CDR1 and CDR2: SGHDT, YYEEEE. Trimming pared 2 bases from V and 8 bases from J, leaving 13 bases between. The CDR3 has 14 amino acids. This CDR3 is CASSLRGIWEKLFF. In nucleotides, the CDR3 is TGTGCCAGCAGCTTACGTGGGATATGGGAAAAACTGTTTTTT.